This T cell receptor (beta chain) was retrieved from a study of T cell responses to AZD1222 COVID-19 vaccine (dated by TCRdb to about 2021). Concerning the study at large: TCR sequencing was performed for 230 to 250 trial participants, of whom some 200 were given two doses of AZD1222 and around 25 were given two doses of MenACWY control vaccine. Enrollment into the trials was organized by age into subgroups of 18-55, 56-69 and 70-plus years, and those subgroups contained roughly 160, 29 and 62 TCR-sequenced participants, respectively. Broad study findings and their caveats: The vaccine-associated CD4 TCRs covered the entire spike protein, and the dominant responses fell in regions 160-218 and 743-854. Most participants were white British and females outnumbered males, and the authors suggested that clonal diversity may have been underestimated. Only six AZD1222 recipients were SARS-CoV-2 seropositive at baseline, limiting conclusions about previously exposed vaccinees. Nearly half of unique spike-specific TCRs reportedly recognized epitopes outside regions mutated in the B.1.351 and B.1.1.7 variants. The 56-69-year group was small, and its depth increase did not reach significance, likely because of low power. After two AZD1222 doses, both the breadth and the depth of spike-specific TCRs were significantly higher than at day 0 and than in MenACWY recipients. Because no day 14 peak-response samples were available, the repertoires could be characterized only after the peak T cell response.

The junction carries 5 bases between V and J, which are trimmed by 3 bases and 5 bases respectively. The germline V gene (reference sequence) supplies CDR1 DFQATT and CDR2 SNEGSKA. Including the terminal cysteine and phenylalanine, the CDR3 comprises 10 residues. The CDR3 DNA has 30 bases and is translated from base 1. A remark on this clone: The antigen this receptor binds is unknown. Base qualities are not at hand, and no much larger clone is one base apart. In the same sample, other DNA sequences code for this CDR3.

According to the study, the label for this sample's time point signals: about 28 days (+/-7) after the second vaccine dose. AZD1222 recipients given second doses at about 4 weeks or at about 12 weeks were pooled, since spike-specific TCR depth and breadth were not found to differ between the two schedules. Vaccinee samples were obtained from the UK trials COV001 and COV002, which included a single-blind randomized controlled phase 2/3 trial of AZD1222 (ChAdOx1 nCoV-19) in healthy adults. For TCRbeta chain sequencing, PBMC samples from trial participants were taken at day 0 and at day 28 after the second dose. The CDR3 regions of human TCRbeta chains were subjected to immunosequencing. The original methods were these. Repertoire TCRs were checked for matches against a reference library of SARS-CoV-2-specific TCRs that had been generated using the MIRA antigen-specificity platform. Breadth was defined as the fraction of unique TCRs that were SARS-CoV-2-associated. Depth was defined as the fraction of total T cells that were SARS-CoV-2-associated. Each spike-specific TCR was assigned to its reactive spike region and to a CD4 or CD8 class using the MIRA data. Log10-transformed breadth and depth values were compared by one-way ANOVA with Sidak's multiple comparisons tests. In TCRdb, the immuneACCESS table is reduced to in-frame sequences with V and J assigned. These tables do not hold every clone; where another copy was compared, an unresolved V gene accounts for under half, and the others remain unexplained. The V and J calls and clone size were taken over from that table, and D and trimming were inferred from the DNA. Here the sample has 190,000 or so clones; 90% to 95% occur a single time. In total, the top ten clones hold about 3.5% of the sample.

The sequencing here drew on peripheral blood, taken 28 days after the second AZD1222 dose. The receptor comes from an adult who received the AZD1222 COVID-19 vaccine. The chain uses TRBV20-1 and TRBJ2-7, with no confidently assigned D gene. The nucleotide sequence is given as TGCAGTGCTAGTAGGGACGAGCAGTACTTC. This encodes CSASRDEQYF.